This T cell receptor (beta chain) appears in the sequencing data of a study of Siglec-9 on CD8 T cells in melanoma (dated by TCRdb to the late 2010s). The study in broad terms: Siglec-9 expression on CD8+ T cells and the role of Siglec-9 in regulating T cells in the melanoma tumor microenvironment were investigated in the study. Beyond this particular receptor, the publication reports: Siglec-9 was reported to mark and regulate an effector memory CD8+ T-cell subset that appeared to accumulate within melanoma tumors.

Receptor amplification or capture employed the immunoSEQ multiplex PCR assay. The source is immuneACCESS, and TCRdb retained only in-frame sequences with V and J called. Part of the clones is not carried over; for the studies checked, unresolved V genes explain less than half of this, and the remainder is unexplained. This sample gives roughly 30,000 clones in total; 80% of them show up just once. The ten largest clones take up approximately 5% of the sample. A remark on this clone: What antigen it recognizes has not been identified. No base-level quality is on record; no much larger clone is a single base apart.

Unmatched junction bases come to 3, with V trimmed by 2 bases and J by 3 bases. Spanning cysteine to phenylalanine, the CDR3 consists of 16 amino acids. Solely the CDR3 DNA is kept, with 48 bases framed from the first base. Reading the germline V gene gives CDR1 ENHRY and CDR2 SYGVKD. Sequenced sample: Siglec-9- CD8+ T cells sorted from blood. The intended sense of this specimen's cell subset or site label: CD8 T cells lacking Siglec-9. This TCR came from a human donor in good health. The sequence links TRBV10-3 to TRBJ2-2; TRBD2 agrees with 10 junctional bases. The bases are TGTGCCATCAGTGAGCTGACTAGCGGGTACACCGGGGAGCTGTTTTTT. Its protein reads: CAISELTSGYTGELFF.